The next 8 T cell receptor beta chains were all read from a single sample in a study of CD8 T cells in ankylosing spondylitis. From the 5' RACE reads, TCRdb called clonotypes with MiXCR, one entry per CDR3 protein. The sample contains roughly 230,000 distinct CDR3 sequences, about 20% of which appear only once. Sequenced input: blood, either unsorted or a sorted T cell fraction (not recorded which). Receptors originate from a male donor with ankylosing spondylitis or in good health (not recorded which).

This clonotype was seen repeatedly, ten times or more. V usage is TRBV20-1 and J usage is TRBJ1-2, with D tentatively TRBD1 (5 bases). The V gene's germline CDR1 is DFQATT and CDR2 SNEGSKA (reference sequence). The CDR3 loop spans 11 amino acids. V dropped 6 bases and J dropped 11 bases, with 16 bases sitting between them. CDR3 bases: TGCAGTGCCCCCTCGACAGTCGGATACACCTTC. Amino acids: CSAPSTVGYTF.

This clonotype appeared a few times. This chain connects TRBV7-2 to TRBJ2-1; 11 bases are a match to TRBD2. Germline values: CDR1 SGHTA, CDR2 FQGNSA. The CDR3 is 15 amino acids. V shed 2 bases and J 7 bases; nucleotides not matched to a gene: 4. The CDR3 coding sequence is TGTGCCAGCAGCTTAAACCTAGCGGGGGGAAATGAGCAGTTCTTC. Residues: CASSLNLAGGNEQFF.

Note on this clonotype: Sequence at one end of the junction differs from germline and may be a read error. The chain is built from TRBV25-1 and TRBJ2-3, with D maybe TRBD2 (5 bases). Germline assignment: CDR1 MGHDK and CDR2 SYGVNS. This CDR3 spans 14 amino acids. The CDR3 DNA sequence: TGTGCCACCACCTCGGGGTTCGGGCCAGATCCGCAGTATTTT. This translates into CATTSGFGPDPQYF.

This clonotype was counted between two and nine times. The CDR3 DNA is TGTGCCAGCAGCTCATATGGGTTACTAGCGGGAGGACCCACAGATACGCAGTATTTT. Residues: CASSSYGLLAGGPTDTQYF. The V call is TRBV12-3 or TRBV12-4, the J call TRBJ2-3; 12 bases fit TRBD2. V lost 6 bases and J lost 2; bases outside the gene matches: 15. CDR3 size: 19 residues.

The rearrangement links TRBV5-1 to TRBJ2-3, with D possibly TRBD1 on 5 matching bases. Germline lookup yields CDR1 SGHRS and CDR2 YFSETQ. The CDR3 has 14 residues. Trimming shortened V by 1 base and J by 2 bases, and 8 bases separated the two germline ends. In nucleotides, the CDR3 is TGCGCCAGCAGCTTGTGGACAAACACAGATACGCAGTATTTT. It translates to CASSLWTNTDTQYF.

This clonotype has only a few counts. The chain carries TRBV4-1 and TRBJ2-1, with TRBD2 matching 7 bases. This CDR3 is built from 13 residues. V trimming: 4 bases; J trimming: 10 bases; junction bases outside the gene matches: 7. Germline V gene lookup returns CDR1 MGHRA and CDR2 YSYEKL. The CDR3 region has the DNA TGCGCCAGCAGCCTGCTAGCGGTAGAGGAGCAGTTCTTC. It translates to CASSLLAVEEQFF.

V gene TRBV5-5 combines with J gene TRBJ2-2; TRBD2 agrees at 9 bases. V shed 6 bases, J shed 7 bases, and the junction held 4 bases outside the gene matches. This CDR3 has 13 amino acids. Per germline, CDR1 SGHKS and CDR2 YYEKEE (reference sequence). The CDR3 nucleotides are TGTGCCAGCAAGCGGGAGGATCACGGGGAGCTGTTTTTT. This gives the protein CASKREDHGELFF.

The CDR3 nucleotides read TGCGCCAGCAGCCAAACGGGGGCCTTTGGAAACACCATATATTTT. Its translation: CASSQTGAFGNTIYF. This sequence joins TRBV4-1 and TRBJ1-3; a weak D match, TRBD1 (6 bases). Trimming pared 2 bases from V and 3 bases from J, leaving 11 bases between. Looked up from germline, CDR1 is MGHRA and CDR2 is YSYEKL. The length of the CDR3 is 15 residues.